Shown below are 31 T cell receptor beta chains from a single sample sequenced in a study of T cells in Graves' hyperthyroidism and ophthalmopathy. RNA transcripts were the template for amplifying TCR beta CDR3 regions. The HTBI primer set served for first-round RT-PCR of the TCR CDR3. TCRdb ran MiXCR on the multiplex PCR reads and lists one entry per CDR3 protein. The repertoire holds hundreds of thousands of distinct CDR3 sequences, less than 15% seen once, with over 8.5% in the top ten. Sequences were obtained from blood. These receptor sequences come from a woman aged 18-30 years with Graves' hyperthyroidism.

In its sample, this clonotype was seen many times. This chain joins TRBV12-5 and TRBJ2-2; 11 nucleotides line up with TRBD2. Germline values: CDR1 LGHNT, CDR2 FRNRAP. The CDR3 is 17 amino acids. Losses at the gene ends were 2 bases for V and 5 bases for J; bases not matched to a gene: 7. The CDR3 nucleotides read TGTGCTAGTGGTTTGTCCGGGACTAGCGGAATTACCGGGGAGCTGTTTTTT. It codes for CASGLSGTSGITGELFF. The whole variable domain, remainder taken from reference TRBV12-5 and TRBJ2-2, is DARVTQTPRHKVTEMGQEVTMRCQPILGHNTVFWYRQTMMQGLELLAYFRNRAPLDDSGMPKDRFSAEMPDATLATLKIQPSEPRDSAVYFCASGLSGTSGITGELFFGEGSRLTVL.

The chain employs TRBV6-1 and TRBJ2-2; 8 nucleotides agree with TRBD1. The CDR3 covers 20 residues. The junction had 18 bases not matched to a gene; V was cut back by 6 bases and J by 0 bases. CDR1 is MNHNS, CDR2 SASEGT, per germline. The CDR3 region has the DNA TGTGCCAGCAGCCCCTCCGGGACAGGAGTCCCGACGTCGAACACCGGGGAGCTGTTTTTT. It encodes CASSPSGTGVPTSNTGELFF.

The V and J genes are TRBV6-4 and TRBJ1-2; D is perhaps TRBD1 (6 bases). Per the germline V gene, CDR1 is MRHNA and CDR2 is SNTAGT. V shed 3 bases and J shed 6 bases, with 11 bases lying between them. This CDR3 spans 13 amino acids. CDR3 sequence reads: CASSETQGNGYTF. The CDR3 DNA reads as TGTGCCAGCAGTGAGACACAGGGTAATGGCTACACCTTC.

This clonotype was counted at least ten times. This chain links TRBV7-2 with TRBJ2-7, with TRBD2 matching over 8 bases. The CDR3 sequence is 15 residues long. The germline gives CDR1 SGHTA, CDR2 FQGNSA. V shed 5 bases, J shed 4 bases, and the junction held 10 bases outside the gene matches. The CDR3 nucleotides are TGTGCCAGCAGCGTGCAAGCGGGAGTACGTTACGAGCAGTACTTC. Residues: CASSVQAGVRYEQYF.

This clonotype was seen only a few times. A clone one base away is much larger, so this may be a read error. The chain has TRBV7-8 and TRBJ1-5; D is undetermined. Looked up from germline, CDR1 is SGHVS and CDR2 is FQNEAQ. The CDR3 has 13 amino acids. CDR3 loop: CASSTRGKQPRHF. The CDR3, as DNA: TGTGCCAGCAGCACCCGCGGGAAGCAGCCCCGGCATTTT.

This clonotype was observed many times. The chain recombines TRBV6-1 with TRBJ2-3; possible D gene TRBD2, 7 bases. The CDR3 is made up of 16 amino acids. Germline V gives CDR1 MNHNS, CDR2 SASEGT. Trimming stripped 8 bases from V and 2 bases from J, with 20 bases between. This chain's CDR3 is CASGPMGGAITDTQYF. CDR3 in DNA: TGTGCCAGCGGCCCAATGGGGGGGGCCATCACAGATACGCAGTATTTT.

There are many counts of this clonotype. The chain employs TRBV9 and TRBJ1-1; D uncertain. The CDR3 covers 16 residues. Trimming removed 4 bases at V and 5 bases at J, with 21 bases between. In germline, CDR1 is SGDLS, CDR2 YYNGEE. In DNA form, the CDR3 reads TGTGCCAGCAGCCCCCGGGTTGGGGATAGTTTGACTGAAGCTTTCTTT. Translating it yields CASSPRVGDSLTEAFF.

This clonotype was seen many times. This sequence joins TRBV28 and TRBJ2-3, with 7 bases identical to TRBD2. J gave up 2 bases and V 6 bases, and 8 bases lay outside the gene matches. The CDR3 has 15 residues. Germline values: CDR1 MDHEN, CDR2 SYDVKM. In DNA, the CDR3 is TGTGCCAGCAGAGGGGACTACCTTTTCACAGATACGCAGTATTTT. This encodes CASRGDYLFTDTQYF.

This clonotype was observed many times. This chain links TRBV12-3 or TRBV12-4 with TRBJ1-1, with D possibly being TRBD1 (6 bases). Deletions cut 5 bases from V and 2 bases from J, with 18 bases between. The CDR3 contains 16 residues. As DNA, the CDR3 is TGTGCCAGCAGTGCCCTTTTTAACAGGGTTAACACTGAAGCTTTCTTT. This codes for CASSALFNRVNTEAFF.

This chain uses TRBV11-2 with TRBJ2-4; tentatively, D is TRBD2 (6 bases). CDR1 is SGHAT and CDR2 is FQNNGV in the germline V gene. Trimming shortened V by 6 bases and J by 6 bases, and 15 bases separated the two germline ends. This CDR3 is 14 amino acids long. CDR3 nucleotide sequence: TGTGCCAGCAGTTTAACTCGGGGGACAAACATTCAGTACTTC. This codes for CASSLTRGTNIQYF.

The rearrangement uses TRBV20-1 and TRBJ2-7, with 7 positions matching TRBD1. The CDR3 contains 12 residues. V lost 5 bases to trimming and J lost 1 base; unmatched junction nucleotides: 2. CDR1 and CDR2 from the germline V gene are DFQATT and SNEGSKA (reference sequence). CDR3 in amino acids: CSASDRSYEQYF. In DNA, the CDR3 is TGCAGTGCTTCGGACAGGTCCTACGAGCAGTACTTC.

This clonotype was counted many times. The CDR3 protein is CATSGAREDDEQYF. The CDR3 nucleotides read TGTGCCACCAGTGGTGCCAGGGAAGACGACGAGCAGTACTTC. V usage is TRBV24-1 and J usage is TRBJ2-7, with D tentatively TRBD1 (5 bases). Germline assignment: CDR1 KGHDR and CDR2 SFDVKD. The CDR3 is made up of 14 amino acids. Trimming stripped 5 bases from V and 5 bases from J, with 15 bases between.

J is TRBJ2-2 and V is TRBV7-9; the D is unclear. The germline CDR1 and CDR2 sequences are SEHNR and FQNEAQ (reference sequence). Trimming left V 7 bases short and J 7 bases short, with 10 bases between. CDR3 length: 12 amino acids. The CDR3 DNA reads TGTGCCAGCACCCCCACTGGCGGGGAGCTGTTTTTT. It encodes CASTPTGGELFF.

The chain links TRBV7-2 to TRBJ1-6; 8 bases are a match to TRBD1. Germline V gene sequence: CDR1 SGHTA, CDR2 FQGNSA. V lost 6 bases to trimming and J lost 0 bases; unmatched junction nucleotides: 13. The CDR3 contains 19 residues. This chain's CDR3 is CASSESGTGLFSYNSPLHF. The DNA for the CDR3 is TGTGCCAGCAGTGAATCCGGGACAGGCCTTTTCTCCTATAATTCACCCCTCCACTTT.

This clonotype came up many times. V is TRBV27 and J is TRBJ2-5; TRBD2 aligns across 12 bases. V lost 6 bases and J lost 5; bases outside the gene matches: 4. In germline, CDR1 is MNHEY, CDR2 SMNVEV (reference sequence). The CDR3 loop spans 14 amino acids. The CDR3 DNA follows: TGTGCCAGCAGCCAGACTAGCGGGAGTGAGACCCAGTACTTC. Translating gives CASSQTSGSETQYF.

This clonotype occurred many times. The genes are TRBV2 and TRBJ1-1; TRBD1 matches at 7 bases. Germline assignment: CDR1 SNHLY and CDR2 FYNNEI. V was pared by 8 bases and J by 0 bases, with 6 bases of the junction left unmatched. This CDR3 comprises 14 residues. CDR3 coding DNA: TGTGCCAGCCTCACAGGGGCTATGAACACTGAAGCTTTCTTT. Its protein is CASLTGAMNTEAFF.

This clonotype came up many times. This rearrangement joins TRBV20-1 to TRBJ1-1; D unresolved. This CDR3 is 12 amino acids long. Trimming took off 6 bases at V and 3 bases at J, with 11 bases between the two ends. Germline V gives CDR1 DFQATT, CDR2 SNEGSKA (reference sequence). CDR3 amino acids: CSADPEDTEAFF. The CDR3 DNA follows: TGCAGTGCCGATCCGGAGGACACTGAAGCTTTCTTT.

A remark on this clonotype: A much larger clone lies a single base off, so this may be a read error. The chain couples TRBV7-3 to TRBJ1-1; no definite D call. This CDR3 contains 15 residues. V lost 2 bases, J lost 1 base, and 11 bases lay in between. Germline CDR1 and CDR2: SGHTA and FQGTGA. In nucleotides, the CDR3 is TGTGCCAGCAGCTTATACCCGGGGAGGAACACTGAAGCTTTCTTT. It codes for CASSLYPGRNTEAFF.

This clonotype was counted a few times. The chain employs TRBV29-1 and TRBJ1-2, with a tentative D call TRBD1 (6 bases). Germline lookup yields CDR1 SQVTM and CDR2 ANQGSEA. The V end lost 7 bases, the J end lost 11 bases, and 26 bases lay between the germline ends. The CDR3 loop spans 14 amino acids. DNA of the CDR3: TGCAGCGCAAACAGGGTAGGCCCCTCTATGGGGTACACCTTC. Amino acids: CSANRVGPSMGYTF.

Many counts were recorded for this clonotype. The genes are TRBV3-1 and TRBJ2-1; possibly TRBD1 or TRBD2 for D (6 bases each). The ends were cut back, 4 bases at V and 7 bases at J, with 17 bases in the middle. The germline V gene encodes CDR1 LGHDT and CDR2 YNNKEL (reference sequence). This CDR3 region has 15 residues. The CDR3 coding sequence is TGTGCCAGCAGCCGCGGGGACACCTGGGGGAATGAGCAGTTCTTC. It encodes CASSRGDTWGNEQFF.

There are many counts of this clonotype. The chain uses TRBV6-1 and TRBJ2-7, with 7 bases that match TRBD2. CDR3 length equals 16 residues. V lost 3 bases and J lost 2; bases outside the gene matches: 10. Germline V gene lookup returns CDR1 MNHNS and CDR2 SASEGT. CDR3 residues: CASSEGEGRNPYEQYF. The CDR3 coding sequence is TGTGCCAGCAGTGAGGGGGAGGGGCGTAACCCCTACGAGCAGTACTTC.

This clonotype was counted ten times or more. The chain couples TRBV9 to TRBJ1-2; TRBD1 matches at 10 bases. Germline loops: CDR1 SGDLS, CDR2 YYNGEE. There are 15 residues in the CDR3. V was pared by 4 bases and J by 2 bases, with 5 bases of the junction left unmatched. The CDR3 DNA reads TGTGCCAGCAGCCCCTGGACAGGGGGAAACTATGGCTACACCTTC. It codes for CASSPWTGGNYGYTF.

This clonotype was counted many times. The chain combines TRBV9 with TRBJ1-1; 10 bases match TRBD1. This CDR3 is built from 15 residues. The trim removed 3 bases at V and 4 bases at J, leaving 6 bases unmatched. Germline lookup yields CDR1 SGDLS and CDR2 YYNGEE. The CDR3 region is CASSAGDRGSTEAFF. CDR3 DNA: TGTGCCAGCAGCGCCGGGGACAGGGGATCCACTGAAGCTTTCTTT. The entire variable domain, with the rest obtained from reference TRBV9 and TRBJ1-1, is as follows: DSGVTQTPKHLITATGQRVTLRCSPRSGDLSVYWYQQSLDQGLQFLIQYYNGEERAKGNILERFSAQQFPDLHSELNLSSLELGDSALYFCASSAGDRGSTEAFFGQGTRLTVV.

This clonotype showed up many times. V and J are TRBV10-3 and TRBJ2-3; the D gene could be TRBD1 or TRBD2 (6 bases each). This CDR3 has 15 residues. The V end was cut by 6 bases, the J end by 4 bases, with 17 bases between. From germline, CDR1 is ENHRY and CDR2 SYGVKD. DNA of the CDR3: TGTGCCATCAGGGAAGGGGGGAGTTTCGCAGATACGCAGTATTTT. This translates into CAIREGGSFADTQYF.

This clonotype was found many times. The V gene is TRBV28, the J gene TRBJ1-5; 9 bases fit TRBD1. J lost 0 bases, V lost 6 bases, and 12 bases had no gene match. The length of the CDR3 is 18 residues. From germline, CDR1 is MDHEN and CDR2 SYDVKM. The CDR3 DNA reads as TGTGCCAGCAGGCCGGGACAGGGAAGGGGTTATAGCAATCAGCCCCAGCATTTT. Its translation: CASRPGQGRGYSNQPQHF.

A note on this clonotype: A read error is likely, as this CDR3 ends without the conserved phenylalanine or tryptophan. The DNA is left out, because the CDR3 cannot be placed on it with certainty; the CDR3 is given as TCRdb lists it. The rearrangement links TRBV10-3 to TRBJ1-2; the table's D call, TRBD1, was not checked against the DNA. Inclusive of both ends, the CDR3 amounts to 14 amino acids. Germline V gene data show CDR1 as ENHRY and CDR2 as SYGVKD. The CDR3 loop is CAIRGTGGEVATPS.

The chain has TRBV6-6 and TRBJ2-2; 7 bases align to TRBD1. With V trimmed by 2 bases and J by 1 base, 4 bases remained unmatched. CDR3 length equals 16 residues. Germline CDR1 and CDR2: MNHNY and SVGAGI (reference sequence). The CDR3 region has the DNA TGTGCCAGCAGTTACACTTGGACAGGGAACACCGGGGAGCTGTTTTTT. Translating it yields CASSYTWTGNTGELFF.

Comments on this clonotype: A much larger clonotype is one base distant, so this may be a read error. The V gene is TRBV10-3, the J gene TRBJ2-1, with D possibly being TRBD2 (5 bases). Germline V gene data show CDR1 as ENHRY and CDR2 as SYGVKD. The length of the CDR3 is 16 residues. CDR3 DNA: TGTGCCATCAGTGAGTCCAGCGGTCCCTCCTACAATGAGCAGCTCTTC. Translating it yields CAISESSGPSYNEQLF.

V gene TRBV10-3 combines with J gene TRBJ2-3; TRBD2 aligns across 13 bases. Germline CDR1 reads ENHRY; CDR2 reads SYGVKD. The CDR3 is 15 amino acids. The ends lost 6 bases at V and 0 bases at J; junction bases unmatched: 0. The CDR3: CAIRGLAGSTDTQYF. The CDR3 nucleotides read TGTGCCATCAGGGGACTAGCGGGGAGCACAGATACGCAGTATTTT.

This clonotype came up many times. The chain combines TRBV11-2 with TRBJ1-1, with a possible D match to TRBD1 (6 bases). The germline V gene encodes CDR1 SGHAT and CDR2 FQNNGV. The CDR3 consists of 14 residues. V was shortened by 5 bases and J by 1 base, with 11 bases between the two germline ends. The CDR3 nucleotides are TGTGCCAGCAGCCCACAGGGCAAGAACACTGAAGCTTTCTTT. Residues: CASSPQGKNTEAFF.

There are a few counts of this clonotype. Possible read error: a much larger clone is one base away. J is TRBJ2-1 and V is TRBV11-2; no clear D. The V end was cut by 7 bases, the J end by 10 bases, with 17 bases between. The length of the CDR3 is 13 residues. Germline assignment: CDR1 SGHAT and CDR2 FQNNGV. The CDR3 spells CASNPSTHGEQFF. In nucleotides, the CDR3 is TGTGCCAGCAACCCAAGCACGCACGGAGAGCAGTTCTTC.